Shown below are 23 T cell receptor beta chains from a single sample sequenced in a study of shared clonotypes between healthy human individuals. Method: immunoSEQ multiplex PCR; TCRdb's copy keeps in-frame clones and lacks some. The profile shows approximately 1.9 million clones, roughly 93% of them singletons. Only CD45RO-negative cells positively selected for CCR7 counted as naive CD8 cells, so terminally differentiated effector memory CD45RA+ cells were excluded. Specimen: naive CD8+ T cells from PBMCs. All receptors derive from a man aged 18 to 29 in good health. Some clones in this sample may be carry-over from other donors' samples.

As to this clone: The same CDR3 is also encoded by other DNA sequences in this sample. This sequence joins TRBV28 and TRBJ2-7, with TRBD2 matching over 9 bases. J was trimmed by 3 bases and V by 3 bases; bases with no gene match: 0. The CDR3 totals 13 residues. The germline V gene encodes CDR1 MDHEN and CDR2 SYDVKM. The CDR3 here is CASSLRGGYEQYF. DNA of the CDR3: TGTGCCAGCAGTTTGCGGGGGGGCTACGAGCAGTACTTC.

The V and J genes are TRBV19 and TRBJ2-1; D may be TRBD2 (6 bases). The CDR3 length is 16 residues. CDR1 and CDR2 (germline): LNHDA, SQIVND (reference sequence). V was shortened by 4 bases and J by 8 bases, with 21 bases between the two germline ends. CDR3: CASSRTGTRAMDEQFF. Here the CDR3 DNA reads TGTGCCAGTAGTAGGACCGGGACTCGAGCGATGGATGAGCAGTTCTTC.

CDR3 amino acids: CASSFLGTGGTQYF. In DNA, the CDR3 is TGTGCCAGCAGTTTCCTAGGGACAGGTGGGACCCAGTACTTC. J is TRBJ2-5 and V is TRBV27; TRBD1 agrees at 8 bases. The CDR3 contains 14 residues. CDR1 and CDR2 from the germline V gene are MNHEY and SMNVEV (reference sequence). V dropped 3 bases and J dropped 7; count of bases not matched to a gene: 7.

V and J are TRBV19 and TRBJ2-1; either TRBD1 or TRBD2 may supply D (5 bases each). The V gene's germline CDR1 is LNHDA and CDR2 SQIVND (reference sequence). Trimming stripped 2 bases from V and 2 bases from J, with 13 bases between. This CDR3 comprises 16 residues. Here the CDR3 DNA reads TGTGCCAGTAGTATATTCTTTTGGGACGCCTACAATGAGCAGTTCTTC. Encoded protein: CASSIFFWDAYNEQFF.

The V gene is TRBV28, the J gene TRBJ1-2; no definite D call. The V end lost 4 bases, the J end lost 4 bases, and 19 bases lay between the germline ends. Germline CDR1 reads MDHEN; CDR2 reads SYDVKM. CDR3 length: 16 residues. CDR3 protein: CASSSYEGGRIYGYTF. DNA of the CDR3: TGTGCCAGCAGTTCCTATGAGGGCGGACGGATCTATGGCTACACCTTC.

This clone was counted a single time. The chain recombines TRBV10-3 with TRBJ2-1; 9 nucleotides match TRBD2. Per germline, CDR1 ENHRY and CDR2 SYGVKD. V shed 4 bases and J 5 bases; nucleotides not matched to a gene: 6. This CDR3 is 15 amino acids long. The CDR3 nucleotides read TGTGCCATCAGTGTCGAGACTAGCGGACACAATGAGCAGTTCTTC. The encoded protein is CAISVETSGHNEQFF.

V gene TRBV28 combines with J gene TRBJ2-5; no definite D call. TRBJ2-7 explains the end of the DNA better; the J call may be wrong. The length of the CDR3 is 13 residues. Looked up from germline, CDR1 is MDHEN and CDR2 is SYDVKM. The CDR3 is CATETDGFYEQYF. For the CDR3, the DNA is TGTGCCACCGAGACGGACGGGTTCTACGAGCAGTACTTC.

V gene TRBV4-3 combines with J gene TRBJ2-5; 8 bases are a match to TRBD2. The V gene's germline CDR1 is LGHNA and CDR2 YSLEER. Trimming took 1 base from V and 0 from J; bases not matched to a gene: 1. The CDR3 runs 15 residues. The CDR3 loop is CASSQGLAHQETQYF. DNA of the CDR3: TGCGCCAGCAGCCAAGGACTAGCGCACCAAGAGACCCAGTACTTC.

V and J are TRBV7-9 and TRBJ1-4; D uncertain. The CDR3 is 13 residues long. The germline CDR1 and CDR2 sequences are SEHNR and FQNEAQ (reference sequence). Between the trimmed V and J ends, which lost 5 bases and 5 bases, there was a span of 9 bases. This CDR3 is CASSPVDNEKLFF. The CDR3 DNA is TGTGCCAGCAGCCCCGTGGACAATGAAAAACTGTTTTTT.

The chain has TRBV6-5 and TRBJ1-3; D remains ambiguous. The CDR3 sequence is 16 residues long. Trimming stripped 3 bases from V and 0 bases from J, with 12 bases between. Germline loops: CDR1 MNHEY, CDR2 SVGAGI. The CDR3 region has the DNA TGTGCCAGCAGTTATCGGTCGGAGAGCTCTGGAAACACCATATATTTT. It yields the protein CASSYRSESSGNTIYF.

This clone was counted only a few times. This chain joins TRBV2 and TRBJ1-1; D is possibly TRBD1 (6 bases). The CDR3 consists of 12 residues. V dropped 8 bases and J dropped 4 bases, with 11 bases sitting between them. Germline V lookup: CDR1 SNHLY, CDR2 FYNNEI. Here the CDR3 DNA reads TGTGCCAGCCTAGTAGGGGGCACTGAAGCTTTCTTT. It encodes CASLVGGTEAFF.

Concerning this clone itself: Other nucleotide sequences in the sample specify the same CDR3. The chain has TRBV18 and TRBJ2-1; 10 bases are shared with TRBD2. This CDR3 comprises 17 residues. Germline lookup yields CDR1 KGHSH and CDR2 LQKENI. The V and J ends lost 0 bases and 7 bases, in that order; junction bases with no gene match: 9. This CDR3 reads CASSPPRLAGVGNEQFF. The CDR3 DNA sequence: TGTGCCAGCTCACCACCGAGGCTAGCGGGAGTTGGGAATGAGCAGTTCTTC.

This clone was seen just once. The chain combines TRBV4-3 with TRBJ2-3; 11 bases match TRBD2. The CDR3 totals 16 residues. Looked up from germline, CDR1 is LGHNA and CDR2 is YSLEER. J lost 2 bases, V lost 4 bases, and 5 bases had no gene match. CDR3 sequence: CASSPLLAGDTDTQYF. The DNA for the CDR3 is TGCGCCAGCAGCCCCCTACTAGCGGGAGACACAGATACGCAGTATTTT.

This clone was counted between two and nine times. This chain links TRBV7-9 with TRBJ1-1; tentative D call: TRBD1 (5 bases). Trimming shortened V by 6 bases and J by 1 base, and 18 bases separated the two germline ends. The CDR3 is made up of 16 amino acids. Germline lookup yields CDR1 SEHNR and CDR2 FQNEAQ (reference sequence). Here the CDR3 reads CASSRPEVRGNTEAFF. CDR3 in DNA: TGTGCCAGCAGTCGACCGGAGGTTAGGGGGAACACTGAAGCTTTCTTT.

Comments on this clone: The same CDR3 also results from other DNA sequences found in this sample. The chain is built from TRBV7-2 and TRBJ2-7; the D is unclear. CDR1 and CDR2 from the germline V gene are SGHTA and FQGNSA. The CDR3 extends over 12 amino acids. The ends were cut back, 3 bases at V and 1 base at J, with 4 bases in the middle. CDR3 in amino acids: CASSLVSYEQYF. Written as DNA, the CDR3 is TGTGCCAGCAGCTTGGTTTCCTACGAGCAGTACTTC.

This clone was counted between two and nine times. V usage is TRBV4-1 and J usage is TRBJ2-7; 11 positions agree with TRBD1. V lost 4 bases and J lost 5; bases outside the gene matches: 7. Germline V gene sequence: CDR1 MGHRA, CDR2 YSYEKL. This CDR3 comprises 15 residues. The CDR3: CASSLGQGALNEQYF. The DNA for the CDR3 is TGCGCCAGCAGCCTTGGACAGGGGGCCCTCAACGAGCAGTACTTC.

The chain employs TRBV29-1 and TRBJ1-2, with no clear D. The CDR3 is 14 amino acids. CDR1 is SQVTM, CDR2 ANQGSEA, per germline. V was shortened by 0 bases and J by 1 base, with 9 bases between the two germline ends. The CDR3: CSVEDLGFNYGYTF. In DNA form, the CDR3 reads TGCAGCGTTGAAGATCTAGGTTTTAACTATGGCTACACCTTC.

A note on this clone: The identical CDR3 is also encoded by other nucleotide sequences in the sample. J is TRBJ2-3 and V is TRBV5-6; tentatively, D is TRBD2 (6 bases). The CDR3 totals 12 residues. Germline loops: CDR1 SGHDT, CDR2 YYEEEE. The V and J ends lost 3 bases and 5 bases respectively, with 7 bases between them. CDR3 coding DNA: TGTGCCAGCAGCTCGGGACTAGATACGCAGTATTTT. Encoded protein: CASSSGLDTQYF.

The chain joins TRBV7-2 to TRBJ2-4; D is unresolved. V lost 3 bases to trimming and J lost 2 bases, with 11 bases between them. The CDR3 has 15 residues. Looked up from germline, CDR1 is SGHTA and CDR2 is FQGNSA. The CDR3 DNA sequence: TGTGCCAGCAGCTTGTCCTGGGGAACCAAAAACATTCAGTACTTC. Translated: CASSLSWGTKNIQYF.

This chain joins TRBV7-9 and TRBJ2-3; possibly TRBD1 or TRBD2 for D (7 bases each). The CDR3 covers 17 residues. V gave up 2 bases and J gave up 1 base, with 16 bases separating them. Germline V CDR1 and CDR2: SEHNR, FQNEAQ (reference sequence). CDR3 loop: CASSLIAGGDGTDTQYF. The CDR3 DNA follows: TGTGCCAGCAGCTTAATCGCAGGGGGGGACGGCACAGATACGCAGTATTTT.

The chain employs TRBV19 and TRBJ2-2, with unresolved D. The germline V gene encodes CDR1 LNHDA and CDR2 SQIVND (reference sequence). The CDR3 is made up of 13 amino acids. V gave up 11 bases and J gave up 6 bases, with 16 bases separating them. The CDR3 DNA follows: TGTGCCGGCTCTGGAGACGTCGCCGGGGAGCTGTTTTTT. It yields the protein CAGSGDVAGELFF.

This clone was observed a handful of times. The chain recombines TRBV28 with TRBJ1-1; a weak D match, TRBD1 (5 bases). V was pared by 7 bases and J by 1 base, with 10 bases between. The CDR3 is 13 amino acids. Per germline, CDR1 MDHEN and CDR2 SYDVKM. The CDR3 protein is CASIRGRNTEAFF. CDR3 bases: TGTGCCAGCATCCGGGGCAGGAACACTGAAGCTTTCTTT.

V gene TRBV27 combines with J gene TRBJ1-2; no clear D. The ends were cut back, 5 bases at V and 2 bases at J, with 12 bases in the middle. The CDR3 is 14 amino acids. The germline CDR1 and CDR2 sequences are MNHEY and SMNVEV (reference sequence). The CDR3 bases are TGTGCCAGCAGTACGCTCGGACTGAACTATGGCTACACCTTC. It yields the protein CASSTLGLNYGYTF.